This is a list of T cell receptor beta chains from one sample in a study of T cell changes during pregnancy in multiple sclerosis. Repertoires were generated with immunoSEQ multiplex PCR, while TCRdb's copy carries only in-frame clones and drops some. This sample has about 110,000 clones; around 92% occur once, and the top ten carry roughly 0.78%. The material was peripheral blood, obtained in the third trimester of pregnancy. These TCRs come from a female donor in good health, enrolled as a control in a pregnancy study. CDR3s include the opening cysteine and the closing phenylalanine or tryptophan. Fields, in order: CDR3 DNA, CDR3 protein, D gene, V gene, clone size, J gene. D genes are given only for firm matches. Size is omitted from some rows. Given values are once, few, many or a class for expanded clones.

CDR3 DNA: TGTGCCAGTAGTATAGGCTGGCAGGGCACTGAAGCTTTCTTT
CDR3 protein: CASSIGWQGTEAFF
D gene: .
V gene: TRBV19
clone size: .
J gene: TRBJ1-1

CDR3 DNA: TGTGCCAGCAGTCTTAAACAGGGGGCAGGTGGCTACACCTTC
CDR3 protein: CASSLKQGAGGYTF
D gene: TRBD1
V gene: TRBV27
clone size: .
J gene: TRBJ1-2

CDR3 DNA: TGTGCCAGCAGCGTAGGCGTCAATCAGCCCCAGCATTTT
CDR3 protein: CASSVGVNQPQHF
D gene: .
V gene: TRBV9
clone size: few
J gene: TRBJ1-5

CDR3 DNA: TGTGCCAGCAGTTTAACAGGGGGCCCTAATGAAAAACTGTTTTTT
CDR3 protein: CASSLTGGPNEKLFF
D gene: TRBD1
V gene: TRBV27
clone size: .
J gene: TRBJ1-4

CDR3 DNA: TGTGCCAGCAGCTCCACTAGCGGGGGGCCGGAGACCCAGTACTTC
CDR3 protein: CASSSTSGGPETQYF
D gene: TRBD2
V gene: TRBV7-8
clone size: .
J gene: TRBJ2-5

CDR3 DNA: TGCGCCAGCAGCCAGGGGACAGGCCGCTTCGATGAGCAGTACTTC
CDR3 protein: CASSQGTGRFDEQYF
D gene: TRBD1
V gene: TRBV4-3
clone size: .
J gene: TRBJ2-7

CDR3 DNA: TGTGCCTGGAGTGTCCAGGGGGCCTACGAGCAGTACTTC
CDR3 protein: CAWSVQGAYEQYF
D gene: TRBD1
V gene: TRBV30
clone size: .
J gene: TRBJ2-7

CDR3 DNA: TGTGCCAGCAGTGTGGGACAGGGTAACTACGAGCAGTACTTC
CDR3 protein: CASSVGQGNYEQYF
D gene: TRBD1
V gene: TRBV6-1
clone size: .
J gene: TRBJ2-7

CDR3 DNA: TGTGCCAGCAGTGGCTCCGGGACAGGCCACAATCAGCCCCAGCATTTT
CDR3 protein: CASSGSGTGHNQPQHF
D gene: TRBD1
V gene: TRBV6-6
clone size: .
J gene: TRBJ1-5

CDR3 DNA: TGTGCCAGCGGTCCTGAGCCTCGGAACACCGGGGAGCTGTTTTTT
CDR3 protein: CASGPEPRNTGELFF
D gene: .
V gene: TRBV6-4
clone size: .
J gene: TRBJ2-2

CDR3 DNA: TGCGCCAGCAGCTTGCTGGGACTGGGGGATTGGGCGAACACCGGGGAGCTGTTTTTT
CDR3 protein: CASSLLGLGDWANTGELFF
D gene: .
V gene: TRBV5-1
clone size: .
J gene: TRBJ2-2

CDR3 DNA: TGTGCCAGCAGCTTACGGGGGGGGGCGCGGAACTATGGCTACACCTTC
CDR3 protein: CASSLRGGARNYGYTF
D gene: .
V gene: TRBV7-2
clone size: .
J gene: TRBJ1-2